This T cell receptor beta chain was identified in a study of T cells in Graves' hyperthyroidism and ophthalmopathy. Broader study findings: Ophthalmopathy could be told apart from stable hyperthyroidism with a 13 V-J model. The model forecast ophthalmopathy, anticipating it by a median around 6.4 months before onset. Most expanded thyroid clonotypes above 0.001 recurred in blood.

TCR beta CDR3 sequences were amplified from RNA transcripts. HTBI primers were employed in a first-round RT-PCR of the TCR CDR3. TCRdb ran MiXCR on the multiplex PCR reads and lists one entry per CDR3 protein. The table shows roughly 570,000 distinct CDR3 sequences, with under 60% occurring only once. This clonotype was picked up many times. Its antigen is not identified. Orbital computed tomography and thyroid ultrasound, together with serum TRAb and thyroxine and clinical symptoms, were used for diagnoses. The receptor was isolated from an adult woman with Graves' disease, either hyperthyroidism or ophthalmopathy (not recorded which). Material: peripheral blood or thyroid tissue (not recorded which).

CDR3 loop: CATRRLATYEQYF. CDR3 DNA: TGTGCCACCAGGCGACTAGCGACCTACGAGCAGTACTTC. This rearrangement joins TRBV15 to TRBJ2-7, with 8 bases aligning to TRBD2. CDR3 size: 13 residues. The germline V gene has CDR1 LNHNV and CDR2 YYDKDF (reference sequence). V gave up 6 bases and J gave up 2 bases; unmatched junction bases: 3.